The 26 T cell receptor beta chains reported below all come from one sample, sequenced in a study of cytomegalovirus exposure and HLA in healthy donors. Data came from immunoSEQ multiplex PCR; TCRdb stores just in-frame clones and leaves some out. The table includes 55,000 to 65,000 clones, around nine tenths detected once. Source material: PBMCs. These receptors were taken from a young man in good health and CMV-seronegative.

The rearrangement links TRBV6-5 to TRBJ2-7, with 8 nucleotides matching TRBD1. The CDR3 spans 14 residues. V was pared by 9 bases and J by 6 bases, with 13 bases of the junction left unmatched. CDR1 and CDR2 from the germline V gene are MNHEY and SVGAGI. The CDR3 protein is CASYSQGDSSEQYF. The CDR3 DNA reads TGTGCCAGTTATTCACAGGGGGACTCAAGCGAGCAGTACTTC.

The chain couples TRBV7-9 to TRBJ1-3; D gene ambiguous. The CDR3 sequence is 15 residues long. Germline V gene data show CDR1 as SEHNR and CDR2 as FQNEAQ (reference sequence). Trimming pared 1 base from V and 4 bases from J, leaving 11 bases between. The CDR3 loop is CASSLGPQSGNTIYF. The CDR3 region has the DNA TGTGCCAGCAGCTTAGGGCCTCAGTCGGGAAACACCATATATTTT.

This chain joins TRBV27 and TRBJ2-7; maybe TRBD2 (5 bases). The V end lost 5 bases, the J end lost 0 bases, and 17 bases lay between the germline ends. CDR1 is MNHEY and CDR2 is SMNVEV in the germline V gene (reference sequence). The CDR3 totals 16 residues. The CDR3 nucleotides are TGTGCCAGCAGTCTCCATCCAAGAGGGAGCTCCTACGAGCAGTACTTC. Its protein product is CASSLHPRGSSYEQYF.

This rearrangement joins TRBV14 to TRBJ2-2, with 12 bases fitting TRBD2. This CDR3 has 14 residues. V was pared by 4 bases and J by 7 bases, with 1 base of the junction left unmatched. Germline CDR1 and CDR2: SGHDN and FVKESK. The CDR3 DNA reads TGTGCCAGCAGCCGACTAGCGGGAGACGGGGAGCTGTTTTTT. It specifies CASSRLAGDGELFF.

V and J are TRBV5-1 and TRBJ2-7, with D perhaps matching TRBD2 (6 bases). Germline CDR1 and CDR2: SGHRS and YFSETQ. This CDR3 contains 14 residues. Trimming shortened V by 0 bases and J by 0 bases, and 7 bases separated the two germline ends. The CDR3 DNA reads as TGCGCCAGCAGCTTGGGTAGCGGCTCCTACGAGCAGTACTTC. Encoded protein: CASSLGSGSYEQYF.

The chain uses TRBV28 and TRBJ1-1; weak D call: TRBD1 (6 bases). The CDR3 is 15 residues long. Trimming left V 5 bases short and J 2 bases short, with 15 bases between. The V gene's germline CDR1 is MDHEN and CDR2 SYDVKM. The CDR3 bases are TGTGCCAGCAGTGACGCCGGGACACAAAACACTGAAGCTTTCTTT. Translation gives CASSDAGTQNTEAFF.

The V call is TRBV19, the J call TRBJ2-7, with 8 bases matching TRBD2. Germline-derived CDR1 and CDR2 are LNHDA and SQIVND (reference sequence). The CDR3 loop spans 17 amino acids. V shed 4 bases, J shed 6 bases, and the junction held 17 bases outside the gene matches. This chain's CDR3 is CASSKPSGGGWAAEQYF. CDR3 sequence (DNA): TGTGCCAGTAGTAAGCCCAGCGGGGGCGGATGGGCTGCCGAGCAGTACTTC.

The V and J genes are TRBV10-1 and TRBJ2-7; D unclear. Trimming pared 3 bases from V and 5 bases from J, leaving 14 bases between. The CDR3 loop spans 14 amino acids. Germline assignment: CDR1 WNHNN and CDR2 SYGVQD (reference sequence). This chain's CDR3 is CASSESPSQDEQYF. The CDR3 coding sequence is TGCGCCAGCAGTGAATCTCCTTCTCAGGACGAGCAGTACTTC.

This chain connects TRBV28 to TRBJ1-2; D perhaps matches TRBD1 (6 bases). There are 14 residues in the CDR3. CDR1 MDHEN and CDR2 SYDVKM come from the germline V gene. Trimming shortened V by 5 bases and J by 4 bases, and 14 bases separated the two germline ends. The CDR3 loop reads CASSPGGASYGYTF. CDR3 bases: TGTGCCAGCAGTCCGGGGGGGGCATCCTATGGCTACACCTTC.

This clone was counted a single time. The chain carries TRBV19 and TRBJ2-7; 7 bases align to TRBD1. The CDR3 is 14 residues long. J lost 4 bases, V lost 4 bases, and 7 bases had no gene match. Germline CDR1 is LNHDA and CDR2 is SQIVND (reference sequence). DNA for the CDR3: TGTGCCAGTAGTAGACAGGGTTCAGGGTACGAGCAGTACTTC. It yields the protein CASSRQGSGYEQYF.

This clone has just a few counts. The chain combines TRBV6-4 with TRBJ2-5; 7 positions agree with TRBD2. The CDR3 has 15 amino acids. J lost 2 bases, V lost 6 bases, and 9 bases had no gene match. Germline-derived CDR1 and CDR2 are MRHNA and SNTAGT. The CDR3 nucleotides are TGTGCCAGCAGCCCTTCGTCCGGGGGGCAAGAGACCCAGTACTTC. Protein sequence: CASSPSSGGQETQYF.

The rearrangement uses TRBV7-8 and TRBJ2-1, with 12 nucleotides matching TRBD2. V shed 2 bases and J 4 bases; nucleotides not matched to a gene: 9. The CDR3 runs to 18 residues. Germline CDR1 is SGHVS and CDR2 is FQNEAQ. The CDR3 protein is CASSLRGASGRVYNEQFF. The CDR3 DNA reads TGTGCCAGCAGCTTAAGGGGTGCTAGCGGGAGGGTATACAATGAGCAGTTCTTC.

V is TRBV28 and J is TRBJ2-4, with TRBD2 matching over 12 bases. V was pared by 7 bases and J by 6 bases, with 4 bases of the junction left unmatched. The germline gives CDR1 MDHEN, CDR2 SYDVKM. This CDR3 is built from 14 residues. The CDR3 is CASTLAGGSNIQYF. CDR3 nucleotide sequence: TGTGCCAGCACCCTAGCGGGAGGGTCAAACATTCAGTACTTC.

The CDR3 is CASMSDGLSQETQYF. Written as DNA, the CDR3 is TGTGCCAGTATGAGCGATGGTCTGTCGCAAGAGACCCAGTACTTC. The chain uses TRBV6-5 and TRBJ2-5; D gene unclear. Per germline, CDR1 MNHEY and CDR2 SVGAGI. This CDR3 contains 15 residues. Trimming left V 9 bases short and J 2 bases short, with 19 bases between.

The rearrangement uses TRBV6-1 and TRBJ1-4; possible D gene TRBD1, 5 bases. This CDR3 region has 14 residues. Trimming shortened V by 0 bases and J by 10 bases, and 12 bases separated the two germline ends. The germline V gene encodes CDR1 MNHNS and CDR2 SASEGT. The CDR3 loop reads CASSEAWGVGKLFF. CDR3 DNA: TGTGCCAGCAGTGAAGCGTGGGGGGTGGGAAAACTGTTTTTT.

This clone was detected only a few times. The chain recombines TRBV2 with TRBJ2-1, with TRBD2 matching 7 bases. The J segment lost 8 bases and the V segment lost 10 bases, leaving 14 bases of the junction unmatched. Germline CDR1 is SNHLY and CDR2 is FYNNEI. This CDR3 comprises 14 residues. CDR3 in amino acids: CATTEEIAGDEQFF. The CDR3 nucleotides read TGTGCCACCACCGAAGAAATAGCGGGCGATGAGCAGTTCTTC. The whole variable domain, filled in from reference TRBV2 and TRBJ2-1, reads EPEVTQTPSHQVTQMGQEVILRCVPISNHLYFYWYRQILGQKVEFLVSFYNNEISEKSEIFDDQFSVERPDGSNFTLKIRSTKLEDSAMYFCATTEEIAGDEQFFGPGTRLTVL.

J is TRBJ1-2 and V is TRBV27; 9 nucleotides match TRBD1. Trimming cost V 4 bases and J 7 bases; bases outside gene matches: 22. The CDR3 consists of 19 residues. CDR1 is MNHEY and CDR2 is SMNVEV in the germline V gene (reference sequence). The CDR3 here is CASSSQTGTGMLMSPGYTF. CDR3 coding DNA: TGTGCCAGCAGTTCCCAGACCGGGACAGGGATGCTGATGAGTCCTGGCTACACCTTC.

The chain couples TRBV5-6 to TRBJ2-3, with no clear D. CDR1 and CDR2 from the germline V gene are SGHDT and YYEEEE. V dropped 0 bases and J dropped 6 bases, with 5 bases sitting between them. This CDR3 contains 12 residues. The CDR3 region is CASSLVSDTQYF. The CDR3 bases are TGTGCCAGCAGCTTGGTCTCCGATACGCAGTATTTT.

The V call is TRBV28, the J call TRBJ2-7, with 10 bases aligning to TRBD2. Germline V gene sequence: CDR1 MDHEN, CDR2 SYDVKM. This CDR3 is built from 14 residues. Losses at the gene ends were 6 bases for V and 5 bases for J; bases not matched to a gene: 7. CDR3 sequence: CASRALAGANEQYF. In nucleotides, the CDR3 is TGTGCCAGCAGAGCGCTAGCGGGAGCGAACGAGCAGTACTTC.

The chain links TRBV15 to TRBJ2-3; the match to TRBD2 covers 9 bases. This CDR3 is 15 amino acids long. CDR1 LNHNV and CDR2 YYDKDF come from the germline V gene (reference sequence). With 0 bases clipped from V and 4 bases from J, the junction kept 2 bases outside the gene matches. In nucleotides, the CDR3 is TGTGCCACCAGCAGAGAAACTAGCGGGTCAGATACGCAGTATTTT. As protein: CATSRETSGSDTQYF.

The chain has TRBV18 and TRBJ1-3; 10 nucleotides agree with TRBD1. The V gene end was trimmed by 3 bases and the J gene end by 4 bases; junction bases not matched to a gene: 3. This CDR3 region has 15 residues. Germline V gene sequence: CDR1 KGHSH, CDR2 LQKENI. Here the CDR3 DNA reads TGTGCCAGCTCACCGGACAGGGGGTTCGGAAACACCATATATTTT. Residues: CASSPDRGFGNTIYF. The whole variable domain, remainder taken from reference TRBV18 and TRBJ1-3, is NAGVMQNPRHLVRRRGQEARLRCSPMKGHSHVYWYRQLPEEGLKFMVYLQKENIIDESGMPKERFSAEFPKEGPSILRIQQVVRGDSAAYFCASSPDRGFGNTIYFGEGSWLTVV.

CDR3 in amino acids: CASNGTDRRENIQYF. The CDR3 DNA is TGTGCCAGCAACGGGACGGACAGGAGAGAAAACATTCAGTACTTC. The rearrangement joins TRBV2 to TRBJ2-4; 7 bases line up with TRBD1. Germline CDR1 and CDR2: SNHLY and FYNNEI. The CDR3 totals 15 residues. The trim removed 7 bases at V and 5 bases at J, leaving 11 bases unmatched.

The sample holds one count of this clone. This chain joins TRBV15 and TRBJ1-5, with TRBD1 identical over 7 bases. This CDR3 contains 15 residues. With 11 bases clipped from V and 1 base from J, the junction kept 11 bases outside the gene matches. Germline V gene lookup returns CDR1 LNHNV and CDR2 YYDKDF (reference sequence). CDR3 coding DNA: TGTGCCTGGCCCGCAGGGGGTATAAGCAATCAGCCCCAGCATTTT. Amino acids: CAWPAGGISNQPQHF. The full variable domain, its missing parts supplied by reference TRBV15 and TRBJ1-5, is DAMVIQNPRYQVTQFGKPVTLSCSQTLNHNVMYWYQQKSSQAPKLLFHYYDKDFNNEADTPDNFQSRRPNTSFCFLDIRSPGLGDTAMYLCAWPAGGISNQPQHFGDGTRLSIL.

This chain connects TRBV10-1 to TRBJ2-7; 10 bases line up with TRBD2. With 1 base clipped from V and 12 bases from J, the junction kept 9 bases outside the gene matches. The CDR3 extends over 14 amino acids. The germline gives CDR1 WNHNN, CDR2 SYGVQD (reference sequence). CDR3 nucleotide sequence: TGCGCCAGCAGTGAGTGGTCTAGCGGGAGTCCGCGGTACTTC. Translated: CASSEWSSGSPRYF.

DNA of the CDR3: TGTGCCAGCAGTTTCCGACAGGGGAACTACGAGCAGTACTTC. Translation gives CASSFRQGNYEQYF. The rearrangement joins TRBV27 to TRBJ2-7; TRBD1 agrees at 8 bases. The CDR3 spans 14 residues. The trim removed 3 bases at V and 3 bases at J, leaving 4 bases unmatched. Germline lookup yields CDR1 MNHEY and CDR2 SMNVEV (reference sequence).

The V call is TRBV28, the J call TRBJ2-1, with 10 bases matching TRBD2. This CDR3 is 15 amino acids long. Trimming at V came to 6 bases and at J to 7 bases, leaving 9 bases not matched to a gene. Germline V gives CDR1 MDHEN, CDR2 SYDVKM. CDR3 DNA sequence: TGTGCCAGCAGAATCTCTAGCGGGAGCGGAAATGAGCAGTTCTTC. Protein sequence: CASRISSGSGNEQFF.